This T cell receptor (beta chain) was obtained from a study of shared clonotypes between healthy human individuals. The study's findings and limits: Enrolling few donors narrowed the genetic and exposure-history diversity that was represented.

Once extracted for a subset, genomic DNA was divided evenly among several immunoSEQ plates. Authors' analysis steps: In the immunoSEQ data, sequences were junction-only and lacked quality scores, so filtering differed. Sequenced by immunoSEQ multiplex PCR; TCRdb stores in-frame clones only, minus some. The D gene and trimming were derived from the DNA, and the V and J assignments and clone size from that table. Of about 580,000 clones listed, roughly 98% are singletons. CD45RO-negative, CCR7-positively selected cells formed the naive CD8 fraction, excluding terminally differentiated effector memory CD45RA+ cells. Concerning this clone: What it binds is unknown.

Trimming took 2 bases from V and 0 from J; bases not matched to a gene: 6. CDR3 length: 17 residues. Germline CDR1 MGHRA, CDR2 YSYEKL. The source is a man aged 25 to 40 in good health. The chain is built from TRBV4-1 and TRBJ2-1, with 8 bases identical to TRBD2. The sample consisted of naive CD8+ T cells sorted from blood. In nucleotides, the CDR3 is TGCGCCAGCAGCCAACTCCTCGGGACTAGCTCCTACAATGAGCAGTTCTTC. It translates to CASSQLLGTSSYNEQFF.